This section outlines one T cell receptor (beta chain) sequence together with its context. Its specificity is unknown. Random hexamers were used to reverse transcribe 0.5 to 1 ug of RNA. TCRdb reprocessed the immunoSEQ multiplex PCR reads via MiXCR and lists one record per CDR3 protein. This table holds under 200,000 distinct CDR3 sequences, approximately 95% found once. The data stem from a study of CD8 T cells in Susac syndrome. Study findings and constraints: The study admitted that it had a relatively small number of individuals in its TCR sequencing and HLA analysis.

Sequencing of TCR beta was carried out in blood CD8+ and CD4+ T cells. FACS was used to enrich TEMRA cells, whereas the CD8+ and CD4+ T cells were obtained by negative isolation. This TCR derives from a human donor with multiple sclerosis. Material: CD8+ T cells from PBMCs.

CDR3 sequence (DNA): TGTGCCAGCAGTGAAATCGGGGGGCGGGGTCAGCCCCAGCATTTT. Encoded protein: CASSEIGGRGQPQHF. The chain employs TRBV2 and TRBJ1-5; a weak D match, TRBD1 (6 bases). Germline values: CDR1 SNHLY, CDR2 FYNNEI. Trimming removed 2 bases from V and 6 bases from J, with 14 bases in between. This CDR3 spans 15 amino acids.